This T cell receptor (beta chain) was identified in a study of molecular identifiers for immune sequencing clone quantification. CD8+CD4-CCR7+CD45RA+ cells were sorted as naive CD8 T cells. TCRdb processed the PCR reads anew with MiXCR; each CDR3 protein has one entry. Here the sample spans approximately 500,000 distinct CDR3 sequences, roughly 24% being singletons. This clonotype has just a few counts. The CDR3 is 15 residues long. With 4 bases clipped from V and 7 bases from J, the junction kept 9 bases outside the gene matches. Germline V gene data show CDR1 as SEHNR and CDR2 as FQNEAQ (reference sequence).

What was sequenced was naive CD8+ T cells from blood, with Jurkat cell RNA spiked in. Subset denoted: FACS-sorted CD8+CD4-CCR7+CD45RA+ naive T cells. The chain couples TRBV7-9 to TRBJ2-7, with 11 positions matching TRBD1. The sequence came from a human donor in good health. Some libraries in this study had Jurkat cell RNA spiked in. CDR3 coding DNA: TGTGCCAGCAGCTCAGGACAGGGGGCATTACGGGAGCAGTACTTC. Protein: CASSSGQGALREQYF.